The source of this T cell receptor (beta chain) is a study of shared clonotypes between healthy human individuals. Germline V gene lookup returns CDR1 MNHEY and CDR2 SVGAGI. This CDR3 has 13 residues. V lost 6 bases to trimming and J lost 4 bases; unmatched junction nucleotides: 2. Concerning this clone itself: The same CDR3 also results from other DNA sequences found in this sample.

Produced via immunoSEQ multiplex PCR; TCRdb's table is partial and in-frame only. The sample contains approximately 1,000,000 clones, around 78% of which appear only once. The sequenced sample was memory CD4+ T cells from PBMCs. Subset here: CD45RA-negative fraction. This clonotype was sampled from a man younger than 30 in good health. Some clones in this sample may be carry-over from other donors' samples. The rearrangement joins TRBV6-5 to TRBJ1-1; 10 bases line up with TRBD1. The CDR3 region has the DNA TGTGCCAGCAGGCGGACAGGGGGCACTGAAGCTTTCTTT. Protein: CASRRTGGTEAFF.